Listed below are T cell receptor beta chains from one sample, sequenced in a study of T cell responses to AZD1222 COVID-19 vaccine. Measured with immunoSEQ multiplex PCR; TCRdb has only the in-frame clones, and not every one. The table lists 120,000 to 150,000 clones, about nine tenths of them singletons. This sample comprised peripheral blood, obtained on day 0 of MenACWY control vaccination. All receptors come from an adult in good health. Each CDR3 is given with its conserved first and last residue. The D gene is left open where the match is weak. The listing skips clone size in some rows; elsewhere it reads once, few, many or a size class.

-	14	TRBJ1-4	-	TRBV3-1/TRBV3-2	CASSHRATNEKLFF	TGTGCCAGCAGCCACAGGGCCACTAATGAAAAACTGTTTTTT
few	13	TRBJ2-1	-	TRBV25-1	CASTGPGLGEQFF	TGTGCCAGCACCGGACCGGGTCTTGGTGAGCAGTTCTTC
once	18	TRBJ1-2	-	TRBV6-1	CASSEALPGRGGGYGYTF	TGTGCCAGCAGTGAAGCGCTTCCAGGCAGGGGTGGTGGCTATGGCTACACCTTC
-	12	TRBJ1-1	-	TRBV28	CASSEGPPEAFF	TGTGCCAGCAGCGAGGGGCCCCCTGAAGCTTTCTTT
-	15	TRBJ2-1	TRBD2	TRBV28	CASSLGAGDYNEQFF	TGTGCCAGCAGTTTAGGAGCGGGGGACTACAATGAGCAGTTCTTC
-	15	TRBJ1-1	TRBD1	TRBV11-2	CASSQWTGVGTEAFF	TGTGCCAGCAGCCAATGGACAGGGGTGGGCACTGAAGCTTTCTTT
-	14	TRBJ1-6	-	TRBV6-2/TRBV6-3	CASSFGTRVNPLHF	TGTGCCAGCAGTTTCGGGACGCGAGTTAATCCCCTCCACTTT
-	13	TRBJ2-1	-	TRBV6-5	CASTPGTRNEQFF	TGTGCCAGCACTCCCGGGACTCGCAATGAGCAGTTCTTC
-	15	TRBJ2-1	TRBD1	TRBV4-1	CASSHPGQSYNEQFF	TGCGCCAGCAGCCATCCGGGACAGTCCTACAATGAGCAGTTCTTC
-	14	TRBJ2-5	TRBD1	TRBV5-1	CASSLGGTEETQYF	TGCGCCAGCAGCTTGGGAGGGACAGAAGAGACCCAGTACTTC
-	13	TRBJ2-2	-	TRBV7-3	CASSLSPMGELFF	TGTGCCAGCAGCTTAAGCCCAATGGGGGAGCTGTTTTTT
-	13	TRBJ1-2	-	TRBV9	CASSPGDLDGYTF	TGTGCCAGCAGCCCCGGGGACCTTGACGGCTACACCTTC
-	13	TRBJ1-2	TRBD1	TRBV3-1/TRBV3-2	CATSITGVYGYTF	TGTGCCACCTCAATCACAGGGGTTTACGGCTACACCTTC
-	15	TRBJ2-7	-	TRBV19	CASSRGPGPYYEQYF	TGTGCCAGTAGTCGAGGACCTGGCCCCTACTACGAGCAGTACTTC
-	17	TRBJ1-1	TRBD1	TRBV2	CASSELEEGASMTEAFF	TGTGCCAGCAGTGAGTTGGAGGAGGGGGCGAGTATGACTGAAGCTTTCTTT
-	15	TRBJ2-7	-	TRBV19	CASIPPGRKTYEQYF	TGTGCCAGTATCCCACCCGGTCGGAAAACCTACGAGCAGTACTTC
-	14	TRBJ1-4	TRBD1	TRBV3-1/TRBV3-2	CASSRGTGEEKLFF	TGTGCCAGCAGCCGCGGGACAGGGGAAGAAAAACTGTTTTTT
-	15	TRBJ2-2	-	TRBV18	CASSLGMTDTGELFF	TGTGCCAGCTCACTTGGGATGACGGACACCGGGGAGCTGTTTTTT
-	15	TRBJ1-5	TRBD1	TRBV5-3	CARSLEGATNQPQHF	TGTGCCAGAAGCTTGGAGGGGGCTACCAATCAGCCCCAGCATTTT
-	13	TRBJ1-1	-	TRBV4-1	CASSQDRKGTTFF	TGCGCCAGCAGCCAAGATAGGAAGGGCACGACTTTCTTT
-	12	TRBJ1-1	-	TRBV13	CASSLWGTEAFF	TGTGCCAGCAGCTTATGGGGCACTGAAGCTTTCTTT
-	14	TRBJ1-1	TRBD1	TRBV7-3	CASSMTGKDTEAFF	TGTGCCAGCAGCATGACAGGGAAGGACACTGAAGCTTTCTTT
once	15	TRBJ2-7	TRBD2	TRBV20-1	CSASKSLAGIYEQYF	TGCAGTGCTAGTAAGTCGCTAGCGGGAATCTACGAGCAGTACTTC
-	15	TRBJ2-2	-	TRBV5-1	CASSSGTSITGELFF	TGCGCCAGCAGCTCCGGGACGTCGATCACCGGGGAGCTGTTTTTT
-	14	TRBJ1-1	-	TRBV6-5	CASTPPGGGTEAFF	TGTGCCAGCACCCCCCCCGGGGGCGGTACTGAAGCTTTCTTT
-	16	TRBJ1-2	-	TRBV7-9	CASSPPRFRVGYGYTF	TGTGCCAGCAGCCCCCCGAGGTTTAGGGTGGGGTATGGCTACACCTTC
-	13	TRBJ2-5	TRBD2	TRBV6-5	CASAAGVRETQYF	TGTGCCAGCGCGGCGGGAGTCAGAGAGACCCAGTACTTC
-	15	TRBJ1-4	-	TRBV5-1	CASSLAGSSNEKLFF	TGCGCCAGCAGCTTGGCAGGCAGCTCAAATGAAAAACTGTTTTTT
-	12	TRBJ1-5	-	TRBV28	CATGGDYQPQHF	TGTGCCACGGGAGGGGATTATCAGCCCCAGCATTTT
-	14	TRBJ2-2	-	TRBV9	CASSAKTETGELFF	TGTGCCAGCAGCGCCAAGACAGAGACCGGGGAGCTGTTTTTT
-	15	TRBJ1-5	-	TRBV28	CASRPPGTPNQPQHF	TGTGCCAGCAGACCCCCGGGGACCCCGAATCAGCCCCAGCATTTT
-	13	TRBJ2-7	TRBD2	TRBV28	CASSSGLAVEQYF	TGTGCCAGCAGTTCGGGACTAGCGGTAGAGCAGTACTTC
-	13	TRBJ1-1	-	TRBV3-1/TRBV3-2	CASSRGSNTEAFF	TGTGCCAGCAGCCGGGGAAGCAACACTGAAGCTTTCTTT
-	11	TRBJ1-1	-	TRBV11-1	CASSLGGEAFF	TGTGCCAGCAGCTTAGGGGGTGAAGCTTTCTTT
-	15	TRBJ2-7	TRBD2	TRBV27	CASSRSGGDSYEQYF	TGTGCCAGCAGTCGGAGCGGGGGGGACTCCTACGAGCAGTACTTC
-	16	TRBJ2-7	TRBD1	TRBV15	CATSRDRAGGTYEQYF	TGTGCCACCAGCAGAGATCGGGCAGGGGGAACCTACGAGCAGTACTTC
-	15	TRBJ1-4	TRBD1	TRBV5-5	CASSLIQGGQGKLFF	TGTGCCAGCAGCTTAATTCAGGGGGGTCAGGGAAAACTGTTTTTT
once	14	TRBJ1-6	-	TRBV28	CASRLPRNNSPLHF	TGTGCCAGCAGGTTGCCAAGAAATAATTCACCCCTCCACTTT
-	13	TRBJ2-3	-	TRBV10-1	CASSEGATDTQYF	TGCGCCAGCAGTGAGGGAGCGACAGATACGCAGTATTTT
-	16	TRBJ1-6	-	TRBV19	CASSVGRGSYNSPLHF	TGTGCCAGTAGTGTGGGCAGAGGCTCCTATAATTCACCCCTCCACTTT
-	15	TRBJ2-3	TRBD2	TRBV14	CASGTSGSYADTQYF	TGTGCCAGTGGGACTAGCGGGAGTTATGCAGATACGCAGTATTTT
-	16	TRBJ2-3	-	TRBV19	CASSIDLVAGGDTQYF	TGTGCCAGTAGTATAGATCTAGTGGCCGGAGGCGATACGCAGTATTTT
-	13	TRBJ1-2	-	TRBV3-1/TRBV3-2	CASSQEGNYGYTF	TGTGCCAGCAGCCAAGAGGGGAACTATGGCTACACCTTC
-	15	TRBJ2-1	TRBD2	TRBV5-1	CASSSSGSSYNEQFF	TGCGCCAGCAGCTCTAGCGGGAGCTCCTACAATGAGCAGTTCTTC
-	16	TRBJ2-1	TRBD2	TRBV11-2	CASSQNSGGASGEQFF	TGTGCCAGCAGCCAAAATAGCGGGGGGGCCTCCGGTGAGCAGTTCTTC
-	13	TRBJ1-1	-	TRBV19	CATSQGVNTEAFF	TGTGCCACCTCACAGGGAGTGAACACTGAAGCTTTCTTT
-	14	TRBJ2-1	TRBD2	TRBV7-2	CASSFGTTRGEQFF	TGTGCCAGCAGCTTCGGGACTACGCGGGGGGAGCAGTTCTTC
-	13	TRBJ1-2	TRBD1	TRBV6-5	CSTGQGMKYGYTF	TGTTCCACGGGACAGGGAATGAAGTATGGCTACACCTTC
-	13	TRBJ1-2	-	TRBV3-1/TRBV3-2	CASSQGQDYGYTF	TGTGCCAGCAGCCAAGGACAAGACTATGGCTACACCTTC
-	18	TRBJ1-6	-	TRBV21-1	CASSRNGGGQIRDSPLHF	TGTGCCAGCAGCCGAAATGGGGGGGGACAAATAAGGGATTCACCCCTCCACTTT
-	16	TRBJ2-1	-	TRBV19	CASSIRGASSYNEQFF	TGTGCCAGTAGTATAAGGGGGGCGAGCTCCTACAATGAGCAGTTCTTC
-	16	TRBJ1-5	-	TRBV6-1	CASSGPGGYSNQPQHF	TGTGCCAGCAGTGGGCCCGGGGGATATAGCAATCAGCCCCAGCATTTT
-	14	TRBJ1-6	-	TRBV20-1	CSASAQGDFSPLHF	TGCAGTGCTAGTGCCCAGGGTGACTTTTCACCCCTCCACTTT
-	12	TRBJ2-7	-	TRBV6-5	CASRPTTYEQYF	TGTGCCAGCAGACCTACCACCTACGAGCAGTACTTC
-	18	TRBJ1-2	TRBD1	TRBV19	CASSLRTDRGSVNYGYTF	TGTGCCAGTAGTCTCCGGACGGACAGGGGCTCCGTTAACTATGGCTACACCTTC
-	14	TRBJ2-4	TRBD1	TRBV5-1	CASSLGGTENIQYF	TGCGCCAGCAGCTTGGGTGGGACAGAAAACATTCAGTACTTC